The present T cell receptor (beta chain) was sequenced within a study of T-cell memory formation after mild COVID-19. MiXCR, run by TCRdb on the 5' RACE reads, gives a single entry per CDR3 protein. The top ten clones hold around 9.2% of a sample with a few hundred thousand distinct CDR3 sequences, roughly 21% of them seen once. Germline V gives CDR1 SEHNR, CDR2 FQNEAQ (reference sequence). The V end lost 5 bases, the J end lost 6 bases, and 11 bases lay between the germline ends. The CDR3 loop spans 14 amino acids. The sequenced material came from PBMCs or a T cell subset sorted from them (not recorded which). The V and J genes are TRBV7-9 and TRBJ1-6; the D gene is possibly TRBD1 (5 bases). This TCR derives from an adult woman who had mild COVID-19 (a few samples of this study predate the infection). Cell type and time point are not known. CDR3 coding DNA: TGTGCCAGCAGCCGGCAGGGCATTAATTCACCCCTCCACTTT. It translates to CASSRQGINSPLHF.